This T cell receptor beta chain emerged from a study of Tregs in tolerant kidney transplant recipients. CD4+CD25+CD127- Tregs, CD4+CD25- non-Tregs, CD4 and CD8 cells were sorted. As regards this clone: Its matching antigen is unknown.

The protocol was immunoSEQ multiplex PCR, while the TCRdb copy is restricted to in-frame clones and leaves out a portion. The repertoire holds some 100,000 clones, with 85% to 95% as singletons. This CDR3 is 17 amino acids long. CDR1 SGHTA and CDR2 FQGNSA come from the germline V gene. V was shortened by 5 bases and J by 7 bases, with 24 bases between the two germline ends. Overall study results and limits: Activated donor B cell expansion appeared to reveal the most relevant donor-specific TCRbeta repertoire.

The sample was CD4+ T cells from blood. The J gene is TRBJ2-1, the V gene TRBV7-2; D is tentatively TRBD1 or TRBD2 (6 bases each). The TCR sequence derives from a human donor in good health. The CDR3 nucleotides are TGTGCCAGCAGCGCTAGCCGTCGGGACACCGGGGGAAATGAGCAGTTCTTC. Translation: CASSASRRDTGGNEQFF. Based on the CDR3 plus reference TRBV7-2 and TRBJ2-1, the full variable domain is GAGVSQSPSNKVTEKGKDVELRCDPISGHTALYWYRQSLGQGLEFLIYFQGNSAPDKSGLPSDRFSAERTGGSVSTLTIQRTQQEDSAVYLCASSASRRDTGGNEQFFGPGTRLTVL.